What follows are 24 T cell receptor beta chains derived from one specimen sequenced in a study of T cells in Graves' hyperthyroidism and ophthalmopathy. Amplification targeted TCR beta CDR3 regions from RNA transcripts. With the HTBI primer set, the TCR CDR3 went through a first round of RT-PCR. TCRdb independently ran MiXCR on the multiplex PCR reads; one entry per CDR3 protein. The sample records roughly 700,000 distinct CDR3 sequences, roughly a third being singletons. Sequencing was performed on blood. The origin of the receptors is a woman in her forties with Graves' hyperthyroidism.

This clonotype was observed many times. J is TRBJ1-6 and V is TRBV20-1, with 9 bases lining up with TRBD1. The CDR3 is made up of 16 amino acids. J lost 10 bases, V lost 0 bases, and 10 bases had no gene match. Germline-derived CDR1 and CDR2 are DFQATT and SNEGSKA (reference sequence). As DNA, the CDR3 is TGCAGTGCTAGAGATCATCTGGGACAGGGTGTCTCACCCCTCCACTTT. This gives the protein CSARDHLGQGVSPLHF.

Comment on this clonotype: Given the absence of the conserved phenylalanine or tryptophan at the CDR3 end, a read error is likely. The chain couples TRBV13 to TRBJ2-7, with 9 positions matching TRBD1. With V trimmed by 7 bases and J by 7 bases, 11 bases remained unmatched. Germline values: CDR1 PRHDT, CDR2 FYEKMQ (reference sequence). CDR3 length: 14 residues. The CDR3 sequence: CASTRGQGSGEQYL. CDR3 DNA sequence: TGTGCCAGCACCCGTGGACAGGGGTCGGGTGAGCAGTACCTC.

This clonotype appeared a few times. The CDR3 sequence: CASRQTGGRTEAFF. DNA for the CDR3: TGCGCCAGCAGGCAGACAGGTGGGAGAACTGAAGCTTTCTTT. The chain has TRBV4-3 and TRBJ1-1; D perhaps matches TRBD1 (6 bases). Trimming took off 6 bases at V and 5 bases at J, with 16 bases between the two ends. The CDR3 sequence is 14 residues long. Germline-derived CDR1 and CDR2 are LGHNA and YSLEER.

With regard to this clonotype: Since a much larger clone is just one base distant, this may be a read error. The chain employs TRBV19 and TRBJ1-5; 9 bases are a match to TRBD1. Germline-derived CDR1 and CDR2 are LNHDA and SQIVND (reference sequence). This CDR3 is built from 17 residues. V lost 6 bases to trimming and J lost 1 base; unmatched junction nucleotides: 10. This chain's CDR3 is CASRSPRTGESNQPQHF. DNA for the CDR3: TGTGCCAGTAGAAGTCCCAGGACAGGGGAAAGCAATCAGCCCCAGCATTTT.

About this clonotype itself: With a much larger clone just one base away, this may be a read error. J is TRBJ2-6 and V is TRBV7-9; TRBD1 aligns across 8 bases. The CDR3 contains 16 residues. V lost 7 bases to trimming and J lost 6 bases; unmatched junction nucleotides: 11. Germline values: CDR1 SEHNR, CDR2 FQNEAQ (reference sequence). The CDR3 spells CASITYRGSEANVLTF. CDR3 DNA sequence: TGTGCCAGCATCACATACAGGGGGTCCGAGGCCAACGTCCTGACTTTC. Complete variable domain (other parts from reference TRBV7-9 and TRBJ2-6): DTGVSQNPRHKITKRGQNVTFRCDPISEHNRLYWYRQTLGQGPEFLTYFQNEAQLEKSRLLSDRFSAERPKGSFSTLEIQRTEQGDSAMYLCASITYRGSEANVLTFGAGSRLTVL.

The sample holds many counts of this clonotype. The chain combines TRBV15 with TRBJ1-2, with 7 nucleotides matching TRBD1. The V gene's germline CDR1 is LNHNV and CDR2 YYDKDF (reference sequence). After removal of 5 bases from V and 4 bases from J, the junction contained 7 bases not matched to a gene. The CDR3 has 14 amino acids. The CDR3: CATSEGALFYGYTF. The CDR3 nucleotides are TGTGCCACCAGCGAGGGGGCACTCTTCTATGGCTACACCTTC.

This clonotype turned up a few times. The chain joins TRBV28 to TRBJ1-4; D gene ambiguous. This CDR3 region has 14 residues. The V end was cut by 3 bases, the J end by 5 bases, with 10 bases between. CDR1 is MDHEN and CDR2 is SYDVKM in the germline V gene. This CDR3 is CASSFEFGNEKLFF. The CDR3 DNA reads as TGTGCCAGCAGTTTCGAATTTGGGAATGAAAAACTGTTTTTT.

The chain joins TRBV20-1 to TRBJ2-7, with 9 bases aligning to TRBD2. Germline V gene sequence: CDR1 DFQATT, CDR2 SNEGSKA (reference sequence). This CDR3 spans 15 amino acids. After removal of 0 bases from V and 6 bases from J, the junction contained 9 bases not matched to a gene. CDR3 region: CSARDYSGRVSEQYF. The CDR3 DNA is TGCAGTGCTAGAGACTATAGCGGGAGAGTAAGCGAGCAGTACTTC.

The CDR3 protein is CASSFTGENQPQHF. In DNA, the CDR3 is TGTGCCAGCAGTTTCACAGGGGAGAATCAGCCCCAGCATTTT. The chain has TRBV12-3 or TRBV12-4 and TRBJ1-5; 7 bases agree with TRBD1. With 3 bases clipped from V and 4 bases from J, the junction kept 3 bases outside the gene matches. This CDR3 contains 14 residues.

This clonotype was recorded only once. It may be a read error: a sequence one base away is much more abundant. Written as DNA, the CDR3 is TGCAGTGCTAGAGATCCGTTAATCAACACTGAAGCTTTCTTT. Translated: CSARDPLINTEAFF. The J gene is TRBJ1-1, the V gene TRBV20-1; D call uncertain. Trimming removed 0 bases from V and 2 bases from J, with 10 bases in between. Germline CDR1 DFQATT, CDR2 SNEGSKA (reference sequence). The CDR3 length is 14 residues.

This clonotype was detected only a few times. The V call is TRBV10-1, the J call TRBJ1-1; 10 positions match TRBD1. J lost 4 bases, V lost 3 bases, and 8 bases had no gene match. The CDR3 has 16 amino acids. Germline V gene lookup returns CDR1 WNHNN and CDR2 SYGVQD (reference sequence). DNA of the CDR3: TGCGCCAGCAGTGAACGCTTTGGGACAGGGGCCACTGAAGCTTTCTTT. Amino acids: CASSERFGTGATEAFF.

The chain couples TRBV7-2 to TRBJ1-4; D ambiguous. The V gene's germline CDR1 is SGHTA and CDR2 FQGNSA. The CDR3 consists of 14 residues. Deletions cut 4 bases from V and 5 bases from J, with 11 bases between. The CDR3 DNA sequence: TGTGCCAGCAGCTCCGGCCAGGCAAATGAAAAACTGTTTTTT. Protein product: CASSSGQANEKLFF.

In regard to this clonotype: At one of its ends the junction is not consistent with the germline gene, which may arise from a read error. This chain links TRBV5-1 with TRBJ1-1, with D perhaps matching TRBD1 (6 bases). Germline V CDR1 and CDR2: SGHRS, YFSETQ. The CDR3 is made up of 15 amino acids. CDR3 sequence reads: CASSLVQGRNTEAFF. DNA of the CDR3: TGTGCCAGCAGCTTAGTACAGGGAAGGAACACTGAAGCTTTCTTT.

This clonotype was seen many times. The rearrangement links TRBV19 to TRBJ1-5; 10 nucleotides line up with TRBD1. The germline V gene encodes CDR1 LNHDA and CDR2 SQIVND (reference sequence). This CDR3 region has 14 residues. After removal of 10 bases from V and 6 bases from J, the junction contained 9 bases not matched to a gene. The DNA of the CDR3 is TGTGCCACCCAGAGGGACAGGGGAATTCAGCCCCAGCATTTT. This translates into CATQRDRGIQPQHF.

The V call is TRBV7-4, the J call TRBJ2-7; possible D gene TRBD2, 6 bases. This CDR3 region has 14 residues. Germline-derived CDR1 and CDR2 are SGHVT and SQSDAQ. The V and J ends lost 5 bases and 1 base respectively, with 12 bases between them. CDR3 residues: CASSHRERSYEQYF. CDR3 sequence (DNA): TGTGCCAGCAGCCACCGGGAGAGGTCCTACGAGCAGTACTTC.

Details on this clonotype: Being one base from a much bigger clone, this may be a read error. Since the CDR3 does not end with the conserved phenylalanine or tryptophan, this likely comes from a read error. The chain employs TRBV20-1 and TRBJ1-5; 8 nucleotides align to TRBD1. The CDR3 loop spans 13 amino acids. Per the germline V gene, CDR1 is DFQATT and CDR2 is SNEGSKA (reference sequence). V lost 6 bases and J lost 7; bases outside the gene matches: 8. The CDR3 nucleotides read TGCAGTGCCGCAACAGGGGGAGGACAGCCCCAGCATTTA. It specifies CSAATGGGQPQHL.

The chain is built from TRBV7-2 and TRBJ1-1; the D gene is possibly TRBD1 (5 bases). Trimming stripped 2 bases from V and 4 bases from J, with 14 bases between. CDR1 is SGHTA, CDR2 FQGNSA, per germline. The CDR3 contains 15 residues. CDR3 in amino acids: CASSLRDRKGTEAFF. Written as DNA, the CDR3 is TGTGCCAGCAGCTTAAGGGACCGAAAGGGCACTGAAGCTTTCTTT.

This clonotype was counted only a few times. The chain is built from TRBV2 and TRBJ2-5, with 11 bases that match TRBD1. V shed 6 bases and J 4 bases; nucleotides not matched to a gene: 10. The CDR3 has 16 residues. The germline V gene encodes CDR1 SNHLY and CDR2 FYNNEI. The CDR3 region has the DNA TGTGCCAGCAGCCCTACTCTGGGGACAGGGGGAGAGACCCAGTACTTC. Protein: CASSPTLGTGGETQYF.

This chain uses TRBV6-6 with TRBJ1-5; D is ambiguous. The CDR3 covers 13 residues. V lost 7 bases to trimming and J lost 5 bases, with 12 bases between them. Germline CDR1 is MNHNY and CDR2 is SVGAGI (reference sequence). In DNA form, the CDR3 reads TGTGCCAGCACCACTCGGGGTTATCAGCCCCAGCATTTT. Its protein is CASTTRGYQPQHF.

As to this clonotype: One end of the junction varies from germline; a read error may be responsible. CDR3 loop: CAISEAHQPQHF. The DNA of the CDR3 is TGTGCCATCAGTGAAGCGCATCAGCCCCAGCATTTT. The chain employs TRBV6-1 and TRBJ1-5; D is ambiguous. This CDR3 spans 12 amino acids. The V gene's germline CDR1 is MNHNS and CDR2 SASEGT.

This clonotype was seen many times. V gene TRBV10-3 combines with J gene TRBJ1-6; 7 nucleotides line up with TRBD1. This CDR3 is built from 13 residues. Germline V CDR1 and CDR2: ENHRY, SYGVKD. V trimming: 10 bases; J trimming: 14 bases; junction bases outside the gene matches: 14. The CDR3 DNA follows: TGTGCCACCACGGTCGGGACAGACCAAGCCCTCCACTTT. Translating gives CATTVGTDQALHF.

The chain combines TRBV20-1 with TRBJ1-4; 8 positions agree with TRBD1. In germline, CDR1 is DFQATT, CDR2 SNEGSKA (reference sequence). V lost 7 bases and J lost 6; bases outside the gene matches: 7. This CDR3 has 13 residues. The CDR3 DNA reads TGCAGTGTCAGGGGCAGGGGGCATGAAAAACTGTTTTTT. The encoded protein is CSVRGRGHEKLFF.

This chain connects TRBV10-3 to TRBJ2-7; D is unresolved. Germline V gene lookup returns CDR1 ENHRY and CDR2 SYGVKD. V gave up 2 bases and J gave up 3 bases, with 8 bases separating them. This CDR3 is built from 13 residues. In DNA form, the CDR3 reads TGTGCCATCAGTGAGAGTCACGGCTACGAGCAGTACTTC. It codes for CAISESHGYEQYF.

This clonotype has a handful of counts. The CDR3 DNA sequence: TGTGCCAGCAGGTTCCGGGACACGAACACTGAAGCTTTCTTT. This gives the protein CASRFRDTNTEAFF. The chain couples TRBV6-6 to TRBJ1-1; D might be TRBD1 (6 bases). The CDR3 is made up of 14 amino acids. CDR1 and CDR2 (germline): MNHNY, SVGAGI (reference sequence). Trimming stripped 6 bases from V and 1 base from J, with 12 bases between.